This T cell receptor beta chain was profiled in a study of T cells after yellow fever vaccination. One entry per CDR3 protein, called by TCRdb with MiXCR from the 5' RACE reads. The table lists hundreds of thousands of distinct CDR3 sequences, around 20% of them singletons. Comments on this clonotype: Its antigen is unidentified.

Study observations and caveats: The study re-detected most primary-vaccination clones after the booster (around 96% CD4, around 89% CD8).

CDR3 length equals 15 residues. The V gene end was trimmed by 6 bases and the J gene end by 4 bases; junction bases not matched to a gene: 5. The source of this sequence is a man in his late teens or twenties who received the YFV17D yellow fever vaccine. V gene TRBV12-3 or TRBV12-4 combines with J gene TRBJ2-6, with TRBD1 identical over 8 bases. The specimen comprised PBMCs, sampled before the yellow fever booster vaccination. The CDR3: CASSAGGAGANVLTF. In nucleotides, the CDR3 is TGTGCCAGCAGCGCAGGGGGCGCCGGGGCCAACGTCCTGACTTTC.